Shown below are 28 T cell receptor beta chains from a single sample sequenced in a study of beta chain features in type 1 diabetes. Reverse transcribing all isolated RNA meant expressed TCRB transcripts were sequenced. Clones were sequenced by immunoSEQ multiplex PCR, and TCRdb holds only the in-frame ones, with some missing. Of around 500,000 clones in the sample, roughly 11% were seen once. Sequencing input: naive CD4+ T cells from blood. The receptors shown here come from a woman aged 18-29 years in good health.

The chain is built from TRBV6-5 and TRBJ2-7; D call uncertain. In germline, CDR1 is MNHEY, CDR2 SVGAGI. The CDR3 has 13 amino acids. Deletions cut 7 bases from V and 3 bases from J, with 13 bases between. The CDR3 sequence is CASTDAGNYEQYF. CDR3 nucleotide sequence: TGTGCCAGCACTGACGCTGGAAACTACGAGCAGTACTTC.

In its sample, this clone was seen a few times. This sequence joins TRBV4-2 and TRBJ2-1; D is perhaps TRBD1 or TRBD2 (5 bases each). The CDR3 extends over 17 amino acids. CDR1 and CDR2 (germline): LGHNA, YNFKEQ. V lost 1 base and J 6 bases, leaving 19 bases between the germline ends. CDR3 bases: TGTGCCAGCAGCCAAGCGAGGGGAGATTGGGAACGCAATGAGCAGTTCTTC. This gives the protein CASSQARGDWERNEQFF.

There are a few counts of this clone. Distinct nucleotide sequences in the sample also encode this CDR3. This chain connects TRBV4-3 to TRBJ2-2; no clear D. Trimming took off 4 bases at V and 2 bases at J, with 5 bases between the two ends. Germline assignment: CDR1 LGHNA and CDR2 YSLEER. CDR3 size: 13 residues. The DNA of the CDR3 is TGCGCCAGCAGCCGAGTAAACACCGGGGAGCTGTTTTTT. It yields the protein CASSRVNTGELFF.

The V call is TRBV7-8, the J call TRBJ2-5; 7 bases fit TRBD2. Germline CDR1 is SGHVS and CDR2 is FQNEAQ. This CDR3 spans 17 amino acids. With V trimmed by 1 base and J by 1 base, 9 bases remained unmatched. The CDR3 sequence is CASSLGVLADLQETQYF. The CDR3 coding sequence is TGTGCCAGCAGCTTAGGGGTGCTAGCGGACCTCCAAGAGACCCAGTACTTC.

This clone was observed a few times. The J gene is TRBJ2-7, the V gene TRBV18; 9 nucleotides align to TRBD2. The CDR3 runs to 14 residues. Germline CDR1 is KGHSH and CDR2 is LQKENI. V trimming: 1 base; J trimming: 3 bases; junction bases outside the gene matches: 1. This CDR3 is CASSPQTSGYEQYF. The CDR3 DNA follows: TGTGCCAGCTCACCACAGACTAGCGGCTACGAGCAGTACTTC.

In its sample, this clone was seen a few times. CDR3 sequence reads: CSVEPRKGQGSDTIYF. CDR3 DNA sequence: TGCAGCGTTGAACCCCGTAAGGGACAGGGGTCGGACACCATATATTTT. The rearrangement joins TRBV29-1 to TRBJ1-3, with 10 bases fitting TRBD1. V trimming: 2 bases; J trimming: 8 bases; junction bases outside the gene matches: 12. Germline values: CDR1 SQVTM, CDR2 ANQGSEA. The CDR3 covers 16 residues.

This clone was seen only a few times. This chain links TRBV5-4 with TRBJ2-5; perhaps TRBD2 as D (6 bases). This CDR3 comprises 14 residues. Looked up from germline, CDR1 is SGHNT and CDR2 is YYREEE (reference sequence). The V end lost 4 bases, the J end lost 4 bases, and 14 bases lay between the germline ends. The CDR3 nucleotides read TGTGCCAGCAGCCACAAAGCGGGTCCAGAGACCCAGTACTTC. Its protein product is CASSHKAGPETQYF.

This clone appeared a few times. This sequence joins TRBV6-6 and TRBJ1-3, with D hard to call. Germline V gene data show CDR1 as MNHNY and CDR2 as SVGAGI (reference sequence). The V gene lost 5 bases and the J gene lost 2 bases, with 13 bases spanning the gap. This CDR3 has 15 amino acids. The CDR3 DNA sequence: TGTGCCAGCAGTCCGGGGTTATGGGCTGGAAACACCATATATTTT. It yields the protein CASSPGLWAGNTIYF.

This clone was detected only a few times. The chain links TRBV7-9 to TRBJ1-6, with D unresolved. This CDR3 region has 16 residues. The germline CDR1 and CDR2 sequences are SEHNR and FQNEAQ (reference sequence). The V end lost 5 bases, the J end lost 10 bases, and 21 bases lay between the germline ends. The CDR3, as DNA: TGTGCCAGCAGCAACCTCGGGGAACGGGGTGCATCACCCCTCCACTTT. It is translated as CASSNLGERGASPLHF.

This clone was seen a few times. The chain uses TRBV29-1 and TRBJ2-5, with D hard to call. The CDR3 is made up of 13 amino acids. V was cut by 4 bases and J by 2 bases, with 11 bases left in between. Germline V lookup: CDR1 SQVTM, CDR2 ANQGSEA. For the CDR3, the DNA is TGCAGCGTTGGTAGAAATCAACAAGAGACCCAGTACTTC. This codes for CSVGRNQQETQYF.

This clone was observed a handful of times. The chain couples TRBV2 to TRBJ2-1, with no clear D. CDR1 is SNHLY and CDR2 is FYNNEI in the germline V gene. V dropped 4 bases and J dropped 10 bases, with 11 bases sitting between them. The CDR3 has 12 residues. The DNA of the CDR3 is TGTGCCAGCAGTGGAACCTGGATAGAGCAGTTCTTC. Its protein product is CASSGTWIEQFF.

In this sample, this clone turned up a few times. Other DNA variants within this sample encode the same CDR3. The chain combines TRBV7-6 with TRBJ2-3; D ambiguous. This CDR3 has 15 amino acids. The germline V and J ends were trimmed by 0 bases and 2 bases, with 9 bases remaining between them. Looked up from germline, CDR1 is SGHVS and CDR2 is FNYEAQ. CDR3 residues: CASSLAAGVTDTQYF. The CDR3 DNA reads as TGTGCCAGCAGCTTAGCGGCAGGCGTCACAGATACGCAGTATTTT.

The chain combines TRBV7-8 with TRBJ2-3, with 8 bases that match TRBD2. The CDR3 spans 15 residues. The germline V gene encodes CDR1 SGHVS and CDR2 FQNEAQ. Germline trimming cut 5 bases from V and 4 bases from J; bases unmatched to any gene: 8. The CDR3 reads CASSARRGLADTQYF. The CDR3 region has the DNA TGTGCCAGCAGCGCCCGGCGGGGACTAGCAGATACGCAGTATTTT.

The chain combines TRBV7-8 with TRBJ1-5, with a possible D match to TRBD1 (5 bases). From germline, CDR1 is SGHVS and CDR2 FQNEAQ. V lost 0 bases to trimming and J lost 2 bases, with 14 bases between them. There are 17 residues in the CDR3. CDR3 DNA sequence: TGTGCCAGCAGCTTAGCGTGCGGGGCCCTTGGCAATCAGCCCCAGCATTTT. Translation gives CASSLACGALGNQPQHF.

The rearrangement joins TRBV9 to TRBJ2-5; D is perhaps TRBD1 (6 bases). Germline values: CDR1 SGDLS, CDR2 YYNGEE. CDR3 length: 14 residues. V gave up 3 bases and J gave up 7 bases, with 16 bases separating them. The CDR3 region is CASSGGSGVGTQYF. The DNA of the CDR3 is TGTGCCAGCAGCGGAGGTTCAGGGGTAGGGACCCAGTACTTC. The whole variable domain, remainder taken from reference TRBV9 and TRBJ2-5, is DSGVTQTPKHLITATGQRVTLRCSPRSGDLSVYWYQQSLDQGLQFLIQYYNGEERAKGNILERFSAQQFPDLHSELNLSSLELGDSALYFCASSGGSGVGTQYFGPGTRLLVL.

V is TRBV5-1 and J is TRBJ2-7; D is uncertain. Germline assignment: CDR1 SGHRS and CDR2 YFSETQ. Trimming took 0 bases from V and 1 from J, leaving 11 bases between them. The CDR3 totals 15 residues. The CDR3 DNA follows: TGCGCCAGCAGCTTGGATACGGGCTCTTCCTACGAGCAGTACTTC. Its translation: CASSLDTGSSYEQYF.

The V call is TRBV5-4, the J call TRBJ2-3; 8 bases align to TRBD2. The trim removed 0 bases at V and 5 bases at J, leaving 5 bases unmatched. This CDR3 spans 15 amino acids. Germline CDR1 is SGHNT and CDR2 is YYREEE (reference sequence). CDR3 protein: CASSLGLRGGDTQYF. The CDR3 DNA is TGTGCCAGCAGCTTGGGCCTCCGGGGGGGAGATACGCAGTATTTT. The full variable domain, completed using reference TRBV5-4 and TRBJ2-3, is ETGVTQSPTHLIKTRGQQVTLRCSSQSGHNTVSWYQQALGQGPQFIFQYYREEENGRGNFPPRFSGLQFPNYSSELNVNALELDDSALYLCASSLGLRGGDTQYFGPGTRLTVL.

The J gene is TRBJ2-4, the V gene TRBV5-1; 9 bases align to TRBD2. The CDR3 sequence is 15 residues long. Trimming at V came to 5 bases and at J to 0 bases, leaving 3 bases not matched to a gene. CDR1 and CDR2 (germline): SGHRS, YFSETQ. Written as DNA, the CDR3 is TGCGCCAGCAGTGGCGGGAGGGGAGCCAAAAACATTCAGTACTTC. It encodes CASSGGRGAKNIQYF.

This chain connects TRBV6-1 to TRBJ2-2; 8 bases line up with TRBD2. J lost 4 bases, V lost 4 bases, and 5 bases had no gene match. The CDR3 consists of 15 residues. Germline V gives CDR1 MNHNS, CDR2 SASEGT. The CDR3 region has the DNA TGTGCCAGCAGTGTGGCTCTAGCGGGCACCGGGGAGCTGTTTTTT. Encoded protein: CASSVALAGTGELFF.

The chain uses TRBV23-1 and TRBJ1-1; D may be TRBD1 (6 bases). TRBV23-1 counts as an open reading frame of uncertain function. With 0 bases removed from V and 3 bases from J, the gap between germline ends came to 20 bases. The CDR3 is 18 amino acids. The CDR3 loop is CASSQSRQGRIGDTEAFF. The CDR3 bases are TGCGCCAGCAGTCAATCTAGGCAGGGGAGGATTGGTGACACTGAAGCTTTCTTT.

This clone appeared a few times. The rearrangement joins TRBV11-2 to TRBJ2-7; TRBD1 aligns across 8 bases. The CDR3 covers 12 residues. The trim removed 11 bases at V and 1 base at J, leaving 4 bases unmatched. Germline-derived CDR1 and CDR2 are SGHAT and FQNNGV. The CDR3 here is CADRGASYEQYF. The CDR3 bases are TGTGCCGACAGGGGCGCATCCTACGAGCAGTACTTC.

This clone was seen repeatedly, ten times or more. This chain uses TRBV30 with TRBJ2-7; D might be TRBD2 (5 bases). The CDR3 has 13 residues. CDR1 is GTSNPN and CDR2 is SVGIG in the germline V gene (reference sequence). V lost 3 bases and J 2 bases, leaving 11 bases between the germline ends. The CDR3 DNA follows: TGTGCCTGGAGCGTCGGGATGACCTACGAGCAGTACTTC. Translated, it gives CAWSVGMTYEQYF.

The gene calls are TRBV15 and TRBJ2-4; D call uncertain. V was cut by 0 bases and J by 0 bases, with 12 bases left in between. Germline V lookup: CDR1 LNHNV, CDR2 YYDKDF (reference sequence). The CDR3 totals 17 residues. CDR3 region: CATSRDKSPLAKNIQYF. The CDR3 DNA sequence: TGTGCCACCAGCAGAGATAAGTCCCCACTAGCCAAAAACATTCAGTACTTC.

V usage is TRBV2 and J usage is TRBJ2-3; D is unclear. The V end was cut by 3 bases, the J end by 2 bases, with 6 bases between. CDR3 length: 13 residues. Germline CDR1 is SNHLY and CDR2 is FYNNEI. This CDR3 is CASSDITTDTQYF. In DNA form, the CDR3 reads TGTGCCAGCAGTGACATAACCACAGATACGCAGTATTTT.

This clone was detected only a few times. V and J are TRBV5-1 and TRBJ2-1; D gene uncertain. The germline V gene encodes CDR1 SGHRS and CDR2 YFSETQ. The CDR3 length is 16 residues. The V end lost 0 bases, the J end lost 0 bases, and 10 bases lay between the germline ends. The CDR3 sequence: CASSLARVLSYNEQFF. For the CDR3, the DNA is TGCGCCAGCAGCTTGGCTCGGGTTCTCTCCTACAATGAGCAGTTCTTC.

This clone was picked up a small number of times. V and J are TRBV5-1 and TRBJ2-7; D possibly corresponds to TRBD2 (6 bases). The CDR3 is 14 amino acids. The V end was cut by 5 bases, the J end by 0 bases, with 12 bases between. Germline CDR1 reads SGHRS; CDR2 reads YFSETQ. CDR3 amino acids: CASRMGSGSYEQYF. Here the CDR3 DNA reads TGCGCCAGCAGAATGGGTAGCGGCTCCTACGAGCAGTACTTC.

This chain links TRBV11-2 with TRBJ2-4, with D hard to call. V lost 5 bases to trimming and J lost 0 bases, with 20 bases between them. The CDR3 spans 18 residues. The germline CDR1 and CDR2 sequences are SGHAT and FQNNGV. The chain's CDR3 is CASSQRAGWDLAKNIQYF. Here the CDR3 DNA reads TGTGCCAGCAGCCAAAGAGCTGGGTGGGATCTAGCCAAAAACATTCAGTACTTC.

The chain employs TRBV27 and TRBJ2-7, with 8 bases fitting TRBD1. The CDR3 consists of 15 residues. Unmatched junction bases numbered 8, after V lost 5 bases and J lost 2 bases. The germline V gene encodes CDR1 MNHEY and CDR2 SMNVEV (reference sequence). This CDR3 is CASSPRTGKTYEQYF. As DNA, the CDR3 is TGTGCCAGCAGTCCTCGGACAGGGAAGACCTACGAGCAGTACTTC.